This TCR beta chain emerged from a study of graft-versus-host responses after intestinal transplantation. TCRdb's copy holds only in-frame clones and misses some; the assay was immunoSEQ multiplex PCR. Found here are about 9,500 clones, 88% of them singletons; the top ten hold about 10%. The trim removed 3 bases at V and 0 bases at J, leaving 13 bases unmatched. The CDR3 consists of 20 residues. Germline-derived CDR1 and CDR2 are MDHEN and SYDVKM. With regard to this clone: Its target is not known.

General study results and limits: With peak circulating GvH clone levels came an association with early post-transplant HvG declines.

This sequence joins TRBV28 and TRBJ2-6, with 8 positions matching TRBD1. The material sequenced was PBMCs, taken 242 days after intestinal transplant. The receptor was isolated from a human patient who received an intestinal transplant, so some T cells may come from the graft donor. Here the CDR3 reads CASSLGQASTAYSGANVLTF. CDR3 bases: TGTGCCAGCAGTTTGGGACAGGCCTCTACTGCCTACTCTGGGGCCAACGTCCTGACTTTC.